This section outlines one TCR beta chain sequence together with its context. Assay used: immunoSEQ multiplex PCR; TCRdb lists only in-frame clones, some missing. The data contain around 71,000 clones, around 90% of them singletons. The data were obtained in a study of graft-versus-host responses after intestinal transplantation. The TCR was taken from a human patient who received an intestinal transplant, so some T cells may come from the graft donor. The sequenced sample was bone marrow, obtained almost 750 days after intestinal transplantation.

The DNA of the CDR3 is TGTGCCAGCAGTGAAGGGGGAGCGGGCTCCTACGAGCAGTACTTC. Encoded protein: CASSEGGAGSYEQYF. The genes are TRBV2 and TRBJ2-7; possibly TRBD2 for D (6 bases). Germline V gene lookup returns CDR1 SNHLY and CDR2 FYNNEI. The CDR3 is 15 amino acids. V was trimmed by 1 base and J by 0 bases, leaving 10 bases between them.